These 20 T cell receptor beta chains were sequenced from one sample in a study of regulatory T cells in long-lasting Graves disease. CDR3-region Arm-PCR and iRepertoire HTBI primers produced the TCR beta libraries. TCRdb analysed the multiplex PCR reads with MiXCR anew, one entry per CDR3 protein. Altogether around 400,000 distinct CDR3 sequences are present, approximately 12% being singletons, with the ten largest covering approximately 17%. The sample's time point: newly diagnosed GD, antithyroid drugs for less than 3 months. The TCR library was made from RNA that had been extracted from PBMCs in TRIzol. The same data also contributed to another study, on T cells in Graves' hyperthyroidism and ophthalmopathy.

The sequencing here drew on peripheral blood mononuclear cells (PBMCs), taken at new diagnosis, from a patient treated with antithyroid drugs. These receptors were taken from a woman aged 18-30 years with Graves disease.

This clonotype was detected a few times. The CDR3 DNA reads TGCGCCAGCAGCCAAGAAGGGGGTCTAGCGTCTGCACAGTATTTT. This sequence encodes CASSQEGGLASAQYF. The chain has TRBV4-3 and TRBJ2-3, with D perhaps being TRBD1 or TRBD2 (6 bases each). The CDR3 totals 15 residues. CDR1 LGHNA and CDR2 YSLEER come from the germline V gene. V lost 0 bases, J lost 12 bases, and 19 bases lay in between.

This clonotype was picked up many times. The rearrangement joins TRBV7-9 to TRBJ1-4, with a possible D match to TRBD1 (5 bases). CDR1 and CDR2 (germline): SEHNR, FQNEAQ (reference sequence). CDR3 length equals 15 residues. Deletions cut 1 base from V and 6 bases from J, with 12 bases between. This CDR3 reads CASSLDRRLDEKLFF. As DNA, the CDR3 is TGTGCCAGCAGCTTAGACAGGAGGTTGGATGAAAAACTGTTTTTT. The full variable domain, in which reference TRBV7-9 and TRBJ1-4 provide the parts outside the CDR3, is DTGVSQNPRHKITKRGQNVTFRCDPISEHNRLYWYRQTLGQGPEFLTYFQNEAQLEKSRLLSDRFSAERPKGSFSTLEIQRTEQGDSAMYLCASSLDRRLDEKLFFGSGTQLSVL.

The chain uses TRBV20-1 and TRBJ1-1; no clear D. The CDR3 loop spans 14 amino acids. V was cut by 6 bases and J by 0 bases, with 14 bases left in between. Germline V gene sequence: CDR1 DFQATT, CDR2 SNEGSKA (reference sequence). The CDR3: CSASQYAMNTEAFF. The CDR3 DNA reads TGCAGTGCCTCACAGTACGCCATGAACACTGAAGCTTTCTTT.

This clonotype showed up just a few times. This chain uses TRBV10-3 with TRBJ2-7; TRBD1 aligns across 7 bases. After removal of 7 bases from V and 1 base from J, the junction contained 7 bases not matched to a gene. Germline V gives CDR1 ENHRY, CDR2 SYGVKD. This CDR3 contains 14 residues. CDR3 residues: CAINPGQLSYEQYF. CDR3 in DNA: TGTGCCATCAACCCGGGACAGCTATCCTACGAGCAGTACTTC.

The table lists this clonotype with many counts. The chain links TRBV10-3 to TRBJ1-1; no clear D. Germline V gives CDR1 ENHRY, CDR2 SYGVKD. This CDR3 is 13 amino acids long. V lost 2 bases, J lost 3 bases, and 7 bases lay in between. The chain's CDR3 is CAISESGDTEAFF. The CDR3 nucleotides read TGTGCCATCAGTGAGAGCGGGGACACTGAAGCTTTCTTT.

In regard to this clonotype: A far larger clone is off by one base, so a read error is likely. The V and J genes are TRBV7-2 and TRBJ2-7; TRBD2 matches 9 bases. The CDR3 length is 17 residues. Germline CDR1 reads SGHTA; CDR2 reads FQGNSA. CDR3 in amino acids: CASSLAALAGFTETQDF. CDR3 coding DNA: TGTGCCAGCAGCTTAGCAGCGCTAGCGGGGTTTACAGAGACCCAGGACTTC.

V and J are TRBV9 and TRBJ1-1; D is undetermined. Between the trimmed V and J ends, which lost 1 base and 3 bases, there was a span of 13 bases. The CDR3 consists of 15 residues. Germline lookup yields CDR1 SGDLS and CDR2 YYNGEE. CDR3 loop: CASSVMPHLDTEAFF. DNA for the CDR3: TGTGCCAGCAGCGTAATGCCGCACCTCGACACTGAAGCTTTCTTT.

This clonotype appeared many times. The V call is TRBV18, the J call TRBJ2-7; D remains unclear. This CDR3 comprises 14 residues. Germline assignment: CDR1 KGHSH and CDR2 LQKENI. Trimming took off 6 bases at V and 8 bases at J, with 20 bases between the two ends. CDR3 in DNA: TGTGCCAGCTCCCTAAATACCGGACCAGATCAGCAGTACGTC. It is translated as CASSLNTGPDQQYV.

This rearrangement joins TRBV9 to TRBJ2-2, with no clear D. This CDR3 contains 14 residues. Trimming cost V 5 bases and J 3 bases, with 11 bases left between them. Germline CDR1 SGDLS, CDR2 YYNGEE. CDR3 DNA: TGTGCCAGCAGGAAGACGAGTCACACCGGGGAGCTGTTTTTT. It yields the protein CASRKTSHTGELFF.

This clonotype has just a few counts. This rearrangement joins TRBV11-2 to TRBJ2-7, with D maybe TRBD2 (5 bases). The germline gives CDR1 SGHAT, CDR2 FQNNGV. This CDR3 contains 11 residues. The V end lost 8 bases, the J end lost 6 bases, and 11 bases lay between the germline ends. The CDR3 DNA sequence: TGTGCCAGCCGAACTCGGGGCGAGCAGTACTTC. As protein: CASRTRGEQYF.

The chain links TRBV30 to TRBJ1-4; D gene uncertain. This CDR3 has 12 amino acids. V dropped 2 bases and J dropped 4 bases, with 5 bases sitting between them. The germline gives CDR1 GTSNPN, CDR2 SVGIG (reference sequence). The CDR3 region is CAWSFGNEKLFF. The DNA of the CDR3 is TGTGCCTGGAGTTTCGGTAATGAAAAACTGTTTTTT.

In this sample, this clonotype turned up many times. CDR3 sequence reads: CATSDLGGNPYNEQFF. The DNA for the CDR3 is TGTGCCACCAGTGATTTAGGCGGGAACCCCTACAATGAGCAGTTCTTC. J is TRBJ2-1 and V is TRBV24-1, with D tentatively TRBD2 (6 bases). CDR1 is KGHDR and CDR2 is SFDVKD in the germline V gene. Between the trimmed V and J ends, which lost 1 base and 2 bases, there was a span of 11 bases. The CDR3 consists of 16 residues.

This clonotype was picked up many times. This chain joins TRBV13 and TRBJ2-2; TRBD2 agrees at 10 bases. V shed 2 bases, J shed 7 bases, and the junction held 13 bases outside the gene matches. The CDR3 contains 18 residues. Germline V CDR1 and CDR2: PRHDT, FYEKMQ (reference sequence). In nucleotides, the CDR3 is TGTGCCAGCAGCTTAACCAGCGGGGGGGTCATCGAGGGCGGGGAGCTGTTTTTT. Its translation is CASSLTSGGVIEGGELFF.

The V and J genes are TRBV7-9 and TRBJ2-1, with 8 bases aligning to TRBD1. V lost 5 bases, J lost 5 bases, and 8 bases stayed unmatched. Germline CDR1 and CDR2: SEHNR and FQNEAQ (reference sequence). The CDR3 has 15 residues. For the CDR3, the DNA is TGTGCCAGCAGCCCCATAGGGACAGGTCACAATGAGCAGTTCTTC. Translating it yields CASSPIGTGHNEQFF.

V usage is TRBV12-3 or TRBV12-4 and J usage is TRBJ2-3; D is unclear. The CDR3 has 14 amino acids. V was cut by 0 bases and J by 2 bases, with 6 bases left in between. The DNA of the CDR3 is TGTGCCAGCAGTTTAGCGGCCCTCACAGATACGCAGTATTTT. The encoded protein is CASSLAALTDTQYF.

This clonotype came up a few times. CDR3 nucleotide sequence: TGTGCCAGCAGTTTAGGGGGGAGGGCCTTCAGTGAGCAGTTCTTC. Protein product: CASSLGGRAFSEQFF. This chain links TRBV28 with TRBJ2-1; 7 nucleotides match TRBD2. This CDR3 spans 15 amino acids. V shed 2 bases and J 9 bases; nucleotides not matched to a gene: 10. Germline values: CDR1 MDHEN, CDR2 SYDVKM.

This clonotype was observed at least ten times. The J gene is TRBJ2-7, the V gene TRBV6-1; D not certain. Germline CDR1 and CDR2: MNHNS and SASEGT. The CDR3 runs to 12 residues. Trimming pared 1 base from V and 4 bases from J, leaving 5 bases between. CDR3 region: CASSEGVYEQYF. DNA of the CDR3: TGTGCCAGCAGTGAAGGGGTGTACGAGCAGTACTTC.

This clonotype was counted many times. The rearrangement uses TRBV7-9 and TRBJ1-5, with a weak D call TRBD1 (5 bases). The V end was cut by 1 base, the J end by 5 bases, with 12 bases between. Germline assignment: CDR1 SEHNR and CDR2 FQNEAQ (reference sequence). The CDR3 has 15 residues. The CDR3 here is CASSLGSGNYQPQHF. The CDR3 nucleotides are TGTGCCAGCAGCTTAGGATCAGGGAACTATCAGCCCCAGCATTTT.

This clonotype was counted ten times or more. The rearrangement joins TRBV5-1 to TRBJ2-2; D gene unclear. V was cut by 0 bases and J by 4 bases, with 7 bases left in between. CDR3 length equals 14 residues. Germline values: CDR1 SGHRS, CDR2 YFSETQ. The CDR3: CASSLVRLTGELFF. In DNA, the CDR3 is TGCGCCAGCAGCTTGGTCAGGCTCACCGGGGAGCTGTTTTTT.

This clonotype was observed a handful of times. The rearrangement links TRBV5-1 to TRBJ1-2, with TRBD1 matching 7 bases. Germline CDR1 reads SGHRS; CDR2 reads YFSETQ. After removal of 4 bases from V and 3 bases from J, the junction contained 9 bases not matched to a gene. The CDR3 covers 15 residues. The CDR3 sequence is CASSPKQGMDYGYTF. The CDR3 DNA is TGCGCCAGCAGCCCTAAACAGGGGATGGACTATGGCTACACCTTC.